The clone carrying this T cell receptor beta chain appeared many times. This sample was taken from a study of identical twins. Trimming pared 2 bases from V and 5 bases from J, leaving 11 bases between. The length of the CDR3 is 14 residues. The germline V gene encodes CDR1 SGHRS and CDR2 YFSETQ. It was template switching that added a universal primer site, and there were unique molecular identifiers on the cDNA. TCRdb re-called the 5' RACE reads through MiXCR, storing one row per CDR3 protein. The data contain some 250,000 distinct CDR3 sequences, roughly 13% of them singletons. The data also belong to a second study, concerning yellow fever vaccine responses in identical twins.

V usage is TRBV5-1 and J usage is TRBJ2-1; perhaps TRBD2 as D (6 bases). What was sequenced was memory (CD45RO+) T cells sorted from blood. The TCR sequence derives from a woman aged 18-35 years in good health. The CDR3 loop is CASSFAGGDNEQFF. In nucleotides, the CDR3 is TGCGCCAGCAGCTTCGCCGGGGGAGACAATGAGCAGTTCTTC. Drawing the rest from reference TRBV5-1 and TRBJ2-1, the complete variable domain is KAGVTQTPRYLIKTRGQQVTLSCSPISGHRSVSWYQQTPGQGLQFLFEYFSETQRNKGNFPGRFSGRQFSNSRSEMNVSTLELGDSALYLCASSFAGGDNEQFFGPGTRLTVL.